In its sample, the clone carrying this TCR beta chain was seen a few times. Its antigen remains unidentified. This record comes from a study of blood T cells in healthy people across ages. Primed by a sample-barcoded 5' primer and a J-beta primer mix, a second PCR proceeded for about 6 to 12 cycles. TCRdb ran MiXCR on the 5' RACE reads and lists one entry per CDR3 protein. The data hold 750,000 or so distinct CDR3 sequences, with 20% to 25% observed a single time. CDR1 LNHNV and CDR2 YYDKDF come from the germline V gene (reference sequence). The CDR3 consists of 12 residues. Deletions cut 1 base from V and 7 bases from J, with 8 bases between. Overall study findings and caveats: A conclusive naive versus antigen-experienced comparison was prevented by the unsorted PBMCs.

Another study also made use of these data, one on T cells of mothers and their children.

Sequences were obtained from blood. This TCR derives from a boy aged 10-17 years in good health. The chain links TRBV15 to TRBJ2-7; D unclear. CDR3 residues: CATSRVGREQYF. The CDR3 DNA reads TGTGCCACCAGCAGAGTTGGGCGGGAGCAGTACTTC.